These 3 T cell receptor beta chains share one sample of origin, sequenced in a study of shared clonotypes between healthy human individuals. The table came from immunoSEQ multiplex PCR; TCRdb's copy has only in-frame clones and leaves some out. The repertoire holds roughly 2.2 million clones, around 90% seen once, with around 0.4% in the top ten. The sequenced sample was naive CD4+ T cells from PBMCs. Noted subset: CD45RA+ positively selected. These receptors were taken from a young man in good health. Some clones in this sample may be carry-over from other donors' samples.

CDR3 residues: CASSLTPGNEQFF. CDR3 sequence (DNA): TGCGCCAGCAGCTTAACCCCGGGGAATGAGCAGTTCTTC. V usage is TRBV5-1 and J usage is TRBJ2-1; perhaps TRBD2 as D (5 bases). Trimming stripped 2 bases from V and 7 bases from J, with 10 bases between. The CDR3 has 13 residues. Per the germline V gene, CDR1 is SGHRS and CDR2 is YFSETQ.

The rearrangement links TRBV29-1 to TRBJ2-2, with a weak D call TRBD1 (5 bases). This CDR3 has 14 residues. Deletions cut 4 bases from V and 4 bases from J, with 13 bases between. Germline assignment: CDR1 SQVTM and CDR2 ANQGSEA. The CDR3 DNA reads as TGCAGCGTTGGGGGTTGGGGCTCCACCGGGGAGCTGTTTTTT. It yields the protein CSVGGWGSTGELFF.

V usage is TRBV7-9 and J usage is TRBJ1-3; possibly TRBD1 for D (6 bases). This CDR3 is 16 amino acids long. Germline V gene data show CDR1 as SEHNR and CDR2 as FQNEAQ (reference sequence). V was cut by 5 bases and J by 0 bases, with 14 bases left in between. Here the CDR3 reads CASSTAGGGSGNTIYF. Here the CDR3 DNA reads TGTGCCAGCAGCACCGCTGGGGGCGGCTCTGGAAACACCATATATTTT.